This TCR beta chain originates from a study of OX40 agonist ivuxolimab in advanced cancers. Study summary: The study treated patients with ivuxolimab, an agonistic anti-OX40 (CD134) antibody.

This CDR3 has 15 residues. Trimming removed 2 bases at V and 0 bases at J, with 9 bases between. Germline loops: CDR1 SGHDT, CDR2 YYEEEE. Method: immunoSEQ multiplex PCR; TCRdb's copy keeps in-frame clones and lacks some. The data contain some 70,000 clones, 86% of them singletons. This clonotype was obtained from an adult with an advanced solid tumor such as melanoma, head and neck, liver or kidney cancer. The starting material was CD4+ or CD8+ T cells sorted from blood, obtained in a trial of the OX40 agonist ivuxolimab. The V gene is TRBV5-6, the J gene TRBJ1-3; D gene unclear. In DNA form, the CDR3 reads TGTGCCAGCAGCTTTATGGGCCGCTCTGGAAACACCATATATTTT. This codes for CASSFMGRSGNTIYF.